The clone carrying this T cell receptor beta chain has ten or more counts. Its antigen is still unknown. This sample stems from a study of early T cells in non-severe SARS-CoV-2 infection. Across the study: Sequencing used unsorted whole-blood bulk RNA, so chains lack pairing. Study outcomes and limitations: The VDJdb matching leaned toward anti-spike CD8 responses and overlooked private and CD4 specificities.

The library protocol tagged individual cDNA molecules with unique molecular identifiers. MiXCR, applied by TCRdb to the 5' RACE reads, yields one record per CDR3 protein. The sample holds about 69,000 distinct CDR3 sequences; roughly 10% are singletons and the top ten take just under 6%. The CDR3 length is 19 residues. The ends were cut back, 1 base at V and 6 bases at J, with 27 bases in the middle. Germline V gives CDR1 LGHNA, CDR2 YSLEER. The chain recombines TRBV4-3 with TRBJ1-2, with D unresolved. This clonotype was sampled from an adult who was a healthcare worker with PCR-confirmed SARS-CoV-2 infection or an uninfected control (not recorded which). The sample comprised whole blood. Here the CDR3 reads CASSQGPLLAAPSRDGYTF. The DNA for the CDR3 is TGCGCCAGCAGCCAAGGGCCTCTCTTGGCAGCCCCTTCGAGAGATGGCTACACCTTC.